This T cell receptor beta chain was identified in a study of identical twins' blood T cells. About the research overall: Around 50 million reads came from about twelve libraries, six alpha, six beta. Study results and limitations: Shared CDR3 clonotype counts between two donors mainly tracked the product of their cloneset sizes, twins included.

Methods used by the authors: Each library had roughly 2 to 3.6 million CDR3 reads and about 90,000 to nearly 500,000 clonotypes. Via MiXCR, TCRdb re-called the 5' RACE reads, giving one row per CDR3 protein. In this record, the V and J calls reflect TCRdb's handling and not the investigators' own analysis. Here the sample spans hundreds of thousands of distinct CDR3 sequences, roughly 30% being singletons. The germline V and J ends were trimmed by 3 bases and 5 bases, with 13 bases remaining between them. Germline CDR1 and CDR2: DFQATT and SNEGSKA (reference sequence). The CDR3 loop spans 14 amino acids. This clonotype occurred a few times. Its antigen remains unidentified.

The specimen sequenced was PBMCs. The chain links TRBV20-1 to TRBJ2-2; D unclear. This TCR came from a woman aged 18 to 55 in good health. CDR3 in DNA: TGCAGTGCTAGGTCCAGGACCTTAACCGGGGAGCTGTTTTTT. Its translation is CSARSRTLTGELFF.